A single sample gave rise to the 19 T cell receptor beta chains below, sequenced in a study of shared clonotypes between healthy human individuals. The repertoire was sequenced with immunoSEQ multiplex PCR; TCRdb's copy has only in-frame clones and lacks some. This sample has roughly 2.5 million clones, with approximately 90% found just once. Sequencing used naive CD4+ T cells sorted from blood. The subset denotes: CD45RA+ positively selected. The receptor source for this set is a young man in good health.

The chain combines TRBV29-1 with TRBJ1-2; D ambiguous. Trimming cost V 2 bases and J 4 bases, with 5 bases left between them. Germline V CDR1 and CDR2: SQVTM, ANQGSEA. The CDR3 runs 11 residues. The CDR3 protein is CSVENGYGYTF. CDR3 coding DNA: TGCAGCGTTGAAAATGGCTATGGCTACACCTTC.

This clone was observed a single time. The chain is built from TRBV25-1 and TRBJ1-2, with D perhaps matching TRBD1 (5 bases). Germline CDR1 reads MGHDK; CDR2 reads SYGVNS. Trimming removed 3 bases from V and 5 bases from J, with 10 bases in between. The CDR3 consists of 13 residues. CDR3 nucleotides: TGTGCCAGCAGTGAGGGACGAGGGTATGGCTACACCTTC. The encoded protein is CASSEGRGYGYTF.

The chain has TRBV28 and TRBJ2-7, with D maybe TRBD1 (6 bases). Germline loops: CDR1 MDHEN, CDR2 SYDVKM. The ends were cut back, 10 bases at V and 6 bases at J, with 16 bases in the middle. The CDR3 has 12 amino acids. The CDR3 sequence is CANSRGGSEQYF. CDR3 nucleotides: TGTGCCAACTCCAGGGGTGGGAGCGAGCAGTACTTC.

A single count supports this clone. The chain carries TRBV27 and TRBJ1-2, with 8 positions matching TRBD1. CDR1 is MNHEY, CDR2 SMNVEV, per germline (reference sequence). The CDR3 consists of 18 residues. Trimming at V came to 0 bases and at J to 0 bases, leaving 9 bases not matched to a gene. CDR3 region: CASSLSLGQGPTNYGYTF. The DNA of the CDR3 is TGTGCCAGCAGTTTATCACTCGGACAGGGCCCCACTAACTATGGCTACACCTTC.

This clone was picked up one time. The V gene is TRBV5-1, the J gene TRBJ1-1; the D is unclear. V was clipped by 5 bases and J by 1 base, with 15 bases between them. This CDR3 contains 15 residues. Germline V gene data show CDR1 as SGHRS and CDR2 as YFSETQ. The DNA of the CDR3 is TGCGCCAGCAGTTGGTCCTCGGACCGGAACACTGAAGCTTTCTTT. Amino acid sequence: CASSWSSDRNTEAFF.

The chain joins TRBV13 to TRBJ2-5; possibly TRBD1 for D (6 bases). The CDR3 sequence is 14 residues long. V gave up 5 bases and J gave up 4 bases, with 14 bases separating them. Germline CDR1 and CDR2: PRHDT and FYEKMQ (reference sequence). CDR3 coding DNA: TGTGCCAGCAGCCCCCGGACAGAGGCAGAGACCCAGTACTTC. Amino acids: CASSPRTEAETQYF.

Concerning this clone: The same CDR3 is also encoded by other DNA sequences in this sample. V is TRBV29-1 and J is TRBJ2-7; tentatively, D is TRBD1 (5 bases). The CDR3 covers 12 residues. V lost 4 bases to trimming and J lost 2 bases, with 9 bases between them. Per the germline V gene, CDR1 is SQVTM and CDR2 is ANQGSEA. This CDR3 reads CSVGQGTYEQYF. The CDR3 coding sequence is TGCAGCGTTGGGCAGGGAACCTACGAGCAGTACTTC.

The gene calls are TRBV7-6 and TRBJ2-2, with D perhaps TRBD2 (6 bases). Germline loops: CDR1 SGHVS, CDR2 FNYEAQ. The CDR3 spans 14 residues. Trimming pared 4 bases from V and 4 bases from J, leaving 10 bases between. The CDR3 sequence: CASSWGEATGELFF. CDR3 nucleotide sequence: TGTGCCAGCAGCTGGGGGGAAGCCACCGGGGAGCTGTTTTTT.

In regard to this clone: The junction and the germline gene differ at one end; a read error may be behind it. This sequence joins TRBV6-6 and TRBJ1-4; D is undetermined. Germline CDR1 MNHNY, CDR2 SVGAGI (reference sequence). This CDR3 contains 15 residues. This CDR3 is CASSYSAPTSEKLFF. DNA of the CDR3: TGTGCCAGCAGTTATTCAGCGCCAACTAGTGAAAAACTGTTTTTT.

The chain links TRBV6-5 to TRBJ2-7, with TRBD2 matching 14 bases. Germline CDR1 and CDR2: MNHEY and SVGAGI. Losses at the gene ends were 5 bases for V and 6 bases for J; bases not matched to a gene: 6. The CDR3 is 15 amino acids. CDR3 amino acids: CASSTLGLAGGEQYF. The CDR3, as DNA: TGTGCCAGCAGTACCCTCGGACTAGCGGGAGGCGAGCAGTACTTC.

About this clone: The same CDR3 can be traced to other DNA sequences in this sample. The CDR3 loop reads CASSYLGGETQYF. The CDR3 DNA reads as TGTGCCAGCAGTTACTTGGGTGGAGAGACCCAGTACTTC. The chain carries TRBV6-5 and TRBJ2-5, with no clear D. Trimming cost V 1 base and J 4 bases, with 7 bases left between them. The CDR3 loop spans 13 amino acids. Germline V lookup: CDR1 MNHEY, CDR2 SVGAGI.

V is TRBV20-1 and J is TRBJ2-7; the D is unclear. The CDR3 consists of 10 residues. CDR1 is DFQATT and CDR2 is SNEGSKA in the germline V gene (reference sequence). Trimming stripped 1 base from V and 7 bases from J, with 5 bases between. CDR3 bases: TGCAGTGCTAGAGCAGAGGAGCAGTACTTC. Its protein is CSARAEEQYF.

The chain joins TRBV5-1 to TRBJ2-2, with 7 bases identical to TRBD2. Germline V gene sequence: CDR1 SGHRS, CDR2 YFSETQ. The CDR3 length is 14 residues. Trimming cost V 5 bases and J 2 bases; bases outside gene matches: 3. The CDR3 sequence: CASRVAGNTGELFF. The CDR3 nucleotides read TGCGCCAGCAGGGTAGCGGGCAACACCGGGGAGCTGTTTTTT.

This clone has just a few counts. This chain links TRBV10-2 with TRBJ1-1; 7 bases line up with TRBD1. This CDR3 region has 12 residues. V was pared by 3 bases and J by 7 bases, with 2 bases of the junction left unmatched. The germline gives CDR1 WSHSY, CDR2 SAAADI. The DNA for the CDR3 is TGCGCCAGCAGTGAACAGGGGAATGAAGCTTTCTTT. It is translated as CASSEQGNEAFF.

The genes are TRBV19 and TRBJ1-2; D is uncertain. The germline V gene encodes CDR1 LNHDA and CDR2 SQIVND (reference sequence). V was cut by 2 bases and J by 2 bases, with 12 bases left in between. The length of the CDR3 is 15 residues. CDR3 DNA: TGTGCCAGTAGTATATTTGGAATACTGAACTATGGCTACACCTTC. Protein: CASSIFGILNYGYTF.

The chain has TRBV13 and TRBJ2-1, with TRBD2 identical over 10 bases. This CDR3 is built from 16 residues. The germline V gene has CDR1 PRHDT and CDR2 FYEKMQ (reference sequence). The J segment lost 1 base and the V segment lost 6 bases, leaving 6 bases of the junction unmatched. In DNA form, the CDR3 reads TGTGCCAGCAGTTTTAGCGGGAGGACGTCCTACAATGAGCAGTTCTTC. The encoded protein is CASSFSGRTSYNEQFF.

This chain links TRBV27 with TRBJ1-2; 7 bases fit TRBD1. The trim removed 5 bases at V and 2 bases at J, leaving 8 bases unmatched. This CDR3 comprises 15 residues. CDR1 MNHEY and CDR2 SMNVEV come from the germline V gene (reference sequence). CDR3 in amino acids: CASSPLGTANYGYTF. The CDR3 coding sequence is TGTGCCAGCAGTCCACTAGGGACAGCCAACTATGGCTACACCTTC.

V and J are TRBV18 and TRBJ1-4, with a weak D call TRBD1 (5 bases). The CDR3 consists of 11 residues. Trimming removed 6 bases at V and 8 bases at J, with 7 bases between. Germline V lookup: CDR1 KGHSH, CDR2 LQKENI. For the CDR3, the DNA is TGTGCCAGCTCGGGGGAGGAAAAACTGTTTTTT. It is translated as CASSGEEKLFF. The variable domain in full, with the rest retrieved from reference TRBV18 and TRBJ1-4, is NAGVMQNPRHLVRRRGQEARLRCSPMKGHSHVYWYRQLPEEGLKFMVYLQKENIIDESGMPKERFSAEFPKEGPSILRIQQVVRGDSAAYFCASSGEEKLFFGSGTQLSVL.

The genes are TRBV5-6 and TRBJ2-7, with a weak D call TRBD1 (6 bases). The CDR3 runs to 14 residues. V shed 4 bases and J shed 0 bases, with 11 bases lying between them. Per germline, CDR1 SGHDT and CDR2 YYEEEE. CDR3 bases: TGTGCCAGCAGCACCACAGGGTCCTCCTACGAGCAGTACTTC. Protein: CASSTTGSSYEQYF.